A selection of T cell receptor beta chains follows, all from one sample in a study of identical twins. TCRdb re-analysed the 5' RACE reads in MiXCR, keeping a single row per CDR3 protein. The sample has about 240,000 distinct CDR3 sequences, approximately 7.9% seen once. The same sample was also used in a study of yellow fever vaccine responses in identical twins.

The sequencing sample was made of CD8+ T cells sorted from blood. These receptors were obtained from a woman under 30 in good health. Each CDR3 is given with its conserved first and last residue. The order of the fields is J gene, clone size, D gene, V gene, CDR3 protein, CDR3 DNA. A D gene is named only where the DNA matches it firmly. The listing skips clone size in some rows; elsewhere it reads once, few, many or a size class.

J: TRBJ1-6; size: few; D: -; V: TRBV20-1; CDR3: CSASPGEASPLHF; DNA: TGCAGTGCTAGTCCCGGGGAAGCTTCACCCCTCCACTTT
J: TRBJ1-1; size: -; D: TRBD1; V: TRBV6-5; CDR3: CASSYSAGGGLNTEAFF; DNA: TGTGCCAGCAGTTACTCCGCAGGGGGCGGATTGAACACTGAAGCTTTCTTT
J: TRBJ2-2; size: few; D: -; V: TRBV20-1; CDR3: CSAKSRFWGNTGELFF; DNA: TGCAGTGCTAAGTCCCGCTTTTGGGGGAACACCGGGGAGCTGTTTTTT
J: TRBJ2-1; size: many; D: -; V: TRBV2; CDR3: CAREGPHSYNEQFF; DNA: TGTGCCAGAGAGGGACCGCACTCCTACAATGAGCAGTTCTTC
J: TRBJ2-5; size: few; D: TRBD2; V: TRBV9; CDR3: CASSAGTSGGGRWETQYF; DNA: TGTGCCAGCAGCGCCGGGACTAGCGGGGGTGGCCGTTGGGAGACCCAGTACTTC
J: TRBJ1-6; size: many; D: TRBD1; V: TRBV11-2; CDR3: CASSLGGARGNSPLHF; DNA: TGTGCCAGCAGCTTAGGAGGGGCCAGGGGGAATTCACCCCTCCACTTT
J: TRBJ2-1; size: few; D: TRBD2; V: TRBV7-6; CDR3: CASSRGLAGPNEQFF; DNA: TGTGCCAGCAGCCGGGGACTAGCGGGGCCGAATGAGCAGTTCTTC
J: TRBJ2-7; size: few; D: -; V: TRBV3-1; CDR3: CASSQESGGDGEQYF; DNA: TGTGCCAGCAGCCAAGAAAGCGGAGGGGATGGCGAGCAGTACTTC
J: TRBJ2-1; size: -; D: -; V: TRBV12-3/TRBV12-4; CDR3: CASSLAGVDNEQFF; DNA: TGTGCCAGCAGTTTAGCGGGAGTGGACAATGAGCAGTTCTTC
J: TRBJ2-1; size: many; D: -; V: TRBV20-1; CDR3: CSARAYREIGFDNEQFF; DNA: TGCAGTGCTAGAGCCTATCGGGAGATCGGATTTGACAATGAGCAGTTCTTC
J: TRBJ2-5; size: -; D: TRBD1; V: TRBV4-1; CDR3: CASSQVLRDRGGETQYF; DNA: TGCGCCAGCAGCCAAGTGCTCCGGGACAGGGGTGGGGAGACCCAGTACTTC
J: TRBJ2-1; size: few; D: TRBD2; V: TRBV7-2; CDR3: CASSLVEGLVNEQFF; DNA: TGTGCCAGCAGCTTAGTAGAGGGACTAGTGAATGAGCAGTTCTTC
J: TRBJ2-3; size: few; D: TRBD2; V: TRBV7-9; CDR3: CASSHFLGAGERDTQYF; DNA: TGTGCCAGCAGCCATTTTTTGGGAGCGGGAGAGAGGGATACGCAGTATTTT
J: TRBJ2-3; size: few; D: TRBD2; V: TRBV12-3/TRBV12-4; CDR3: CASSLAHLAGVTDTQYF; DNA: TGTGCCAGCAGTTTAGCGCATCTAGCGGGAGTGACAGATACGCAGTATTTT
J: TRBJ2-2; size: few; D: -; V: TRBV27; CDR3: CASSIQVTGELFF; DNA: TGTGCCAGCAGTATACAAGTGACCGGGGAGCTGTTTTTT
J: TRBJ2-5; size: -; D: -; V: TRBV7-2; CDR3: CASSDYTRAGKETQYF; DNA: TGTGCCAGCAGTGACTATACTAGGGCGGGGAAAGAGACCCAGTACTTC
J: TRBJ2-5; size: few; D: -; V: TRBV5-1; CDR3: CASSSGSGQETQYF; DNA: TGCGCCAGCAGCTCTGGCAGCGGCCAAGAGACCCAGTACTTC
J: TRBJ2-6; size: -; D: -; V: TRBV20-1; CDR3: CSARVRVEGANVLTF; DNA: TGCAGTGCTAGAGTACGGGTGGAGGGGGCCAACGTCCTGACTTTC
J: TRBJ2-5; size: many; D: -; V: TRBV15; CDR3: CATSREGQETQYF; DNA: TGTGCCACCAGCAGAGAGGGGCAAGAGACCCAGTACTTC
J: TRBJ2-1; size: many; D: TRBD2; V: TRBV20-1; CDR3: CSAHLTGGGYNEQFF; DNA: TGCAGTGCTCACCTTACGGGGGGGGGTTACAATGAGCAGTTCTTC
J: TRBJ2-5; size: few; D: -; V: TRBV3-1; CDR3: CASSPKMRVETQYF; DNA: TGTGCCAGCAGCCCCAAGATGCGGGTAGAGACCCAGTACTTC
J: TRBJ2-2; size: few; D: -; V: TRBV27; CDR3: CASNRRGFAGELFF; DNA: TGTGCCAGCAACCGAAGGGGTTTTGCCGGGGAGCTGTTTTTT
J: TRBJ1-5; size: -; D: -; V: TRBV7-9; CDR3: CASSLGPGNQPQHF; DNA: TGTGCCAGCAGCTTAGGTCCGGGGAATCAGCCCCAGCATTTT
J: TRBJ1-2; size: -; D: -; V: TRBV28; CDR3: CASSSSTGYGYTF; DNA: TGTGCCAGCAGTTCCTCGACAGGCTATGGCTACACCTTC
J: TRBJ2-1; size: few; D: -; V: TRBV28; CDR3: CASSWPRDSSNEQFF; DNA: TGTGCCAGCAGTTGGCCCCGGGACTCGTCCAATGAGCAGTTCTTC
J: TRBJ2-1; size: many; D: -; V: TRBV29-1; CDR3: CSVEPPGGNEQFF; DNA: TGCAGCGTTGAACCCCCCGGGGGCAATGAGCAGTTCTTC
J: TRBJ2-1; size: few; D: TRBD2; V: TRBV2; CDR3: CASSDSGGNNEQFF; DNA: TGTGCCAGCAGTGACAGCGGGGGGAACAATGAGCAGTTCTTC
J: TRBJ2-5; size: few; D: -; V: TRBV15; CDR3: CATRALGGVFETQYF; DNA: TGTGCCACCAGGGCGTTAGGAGGGGTTTTTGAGACCCAGTACTTC
J: TRBJ2-5; size: once; D: TRBD2; V: TRBV4-3; CDR3: CASSHGLAGGRQETQYF; DNA: TGCGCCAGCAGCCACGGACTAGCGGGGGGACGCCAAGAGACCCAGTACTTC
J: TRBJ2-7; size: -; D: -; V: TRBV29-1; CDR3: CSVLVSRALGEQYF; DNA: TGCAGCGTTCTTGTCTCGAGGGCCCTTGGGGAGCAGTACTTC
J: TRBJ2-1; size: -; D: -; V: TRBV20-1; CDR3: CSARPQSVNEQFF; DNA: TGCAGTGCTAGACCCCAGTCTGTCAATGAGCAGTTCTTC
J: TRBJ2-1; size: few; D: -; V: TRBV6-1; CDR3: CASTRKEAGAVYNEQFF; DNA: TGTGCCAGCACGAGGAAGGAGGCGGGGGCCGTTTACAATGAGCAGTTCTTC
J: TRBJ1-1; size: few; D: -; V: TRBV2; CDR3: CAKQNRNTEAFF; DNA: TGTGCCAAACAGAATAGAAACACTGAAGCTTTCTTT